The 20 T cell receptor beta chains in this list originate from one sample, sequenced in a study of cytomegalovirus exposure and HLA in healthy donors. PCR involved 60 Vbeta and 13 Jbeta primers. Sequenced by immunoSEQ multiplex PCR; TCRdb stores in-frame clones only, minus some. The repertoire holds 130,000 or so clones, with 70% to 85% as singletons. The specimen was PBMCs. All receptors come from a male donor in good health and CMV-seropositive.

This sequence joins TRBV19 and TRBJ2-5; 14 bases map to TRBD2. With 10 bases clipped from V and 2 bases from J, the junction kept 6 bases outside the gene matches. This CDR3 is 15 amino acids long. Germline values: CDR1 LNHDA, CDR2 SQIVND (reference sequence). This CDR3 reads CATKTSGRAQETQYF. In nucleotides, the CDR3 is TGTGCCACCAAGACTAGCGGGAGGGCACAAGAGACCCAGTACTTC.

The chain has TRBV28 and TRBJ1-4; D call uncertain. Trimming cost V 5 bases and J 5 bases, with 6 bases left between them. The CDR3 extends over 12 amino acids. Germline CDR1 is MDHEN and CDR2 is SYDVKM. The CDR3 DNA is TGTGCCAGCAGTCCCGGGAATGAAAAACTGTTTTTT. Its protein is CASSPGNEKLFF.

The gene calls are TRBV10-1 and TRBJ1-2; tentative D call: TRBD1 (6 bases). The CDR3 totals 14 residues. Germline V gene data show CDR1 as WNHNN and CDR2 as SYGVQD (reference sequence). The V and J ends lost 7 bases and 8 bases respectively, with 20 bases between them. CDR3 sequence: CASNLYRVKEGYTF. Here the CDR3 DNA reads TGCGCCAGCAACCTCTACAGGGTAAAGGAGGGCTACACCTTC.

The chain combines TRBV5-6 with TRBJ1-2; D unresolved. Germline V gene lookup returns CDR1 SGHDT and CDR2 YYEEEE. The V end was cut by 6 bases, the J end by 4 bases, with 10 bases between. The length of the CDR3 is 12 residues. CDR3 DNA: TGTGCCAGCACCAAAGACACCTATGGCTACACCTTC. Protein: CASTKDTYGYTF.

This clone was observed once. The chain has TRBV5-1 and TRBJ1-1; weak D call: TRBD1 (5 bases). The ends were cut back, 0 bases at V and 1 base at J, with 10 bases in the middle. The CDR3 extends over 15 amino acids. Germline lookup yields CDR1 SGHRS and CDR2 YFSETQ. Here the CDR3 reads CASSLAGGGNTEAFF. The CDR3 DNA reads TGCGCCAGCAGCTTGGCTGGGGGAGGGAACACTGAAGCTTTCTTT.

The chain couples TRBV18 to TRBJ2-5; D is possibly TRBD1 (5 bases). The V end was cut by 8 bases, the J end by 0 bases, with 7 bases between. The CDR3 extends over 12 amino acids. Per germline, CDR1 KGHSH and CDR2 LQKENI. The CDR3 here is CASRQYQETQYF. The DNA for the CDR3 is TGTGCCAGCCGACAGTACCAAGAGACCCAGTACTTC. Drawing the rest from reference TRBV18 and TRBJ2-5, the complete variable domain is NAGVMQNPRHLVRRRGQEARLRCSPMKGHSHVYWYRQLPEEGLKFMVYLQKENIIDESGMPKERFSAEFPKEGPSILRIQQVVRGDSAAYFCASRQYQETQYFGPGTRLLVL.

The rearrangement joins TRBV7-8 to TRBJ2-7; 7 bases align to TRBD1. V shed 6 bases and J 6 bases; nucleotides not matched to a gene: 8. This CDR3 contains 13 residues. Looked up from germline, CDR1 is SGHVS and CDR2 is FQNEAQ. The CDR3 coding sequence is TGTGCCAGCAGACAACGACAGGGTAGCGAGCAGTACTTC. Its protein product is CASRQRQGSEQYF.

The chain recombines TRBV15 with TRBJ2-1; the match to TRBD1 covers 8 bases. The CDR3 is 14 residues long. Trimming cost V 1 base and J 8 bases; bases outside gene matches: 4. Germline lookup yields CDR1 LNHNV and CDR2 YYDKDF (reference sequence). The CDR3 sequence is CATSRGPQGDEQFF. The CDR3 region has the DNA TGTGCCACCAGCAGAGGCCCACAGGGGGATGAGCAGTTCTTC.

The chain has TRBV6-5 and TRBJ1-6; TRBD1 agrees at 8 bases. Germline CDR1 reads MNHEY; CDR2 reads SVGAGI. Trimming took 6 bases from V and 6 from J; bases not matched to a gene: 7. The CDR3 length is 15 residues. In nucleotides, the CDR3 is TGTGCCAGCAGCCTAGGACAGGGCCCTAATTCACCCCTCCACTTT. Amino acids: CASSLGQGPNSPLHF.

The chain couples TRBV19 to TRBJ2-1, with 7 positions matching TRBD2. The ends lost 5 bases at V and 6 bases at J; junction bases unmatched: 19. The CDR3 is 18 amino acids. The germline CDR1 and CDR2 sequences are LNHDA and SQIVND (reference sequence). The CDR3, as DNA: TGTGCCAGTAGTTCCAGATACGTGGGCTTGGGCGGGGGCAATGAGCAGTTCTTC. It translates to CASSSRYVGLGGGNEQFF.

A single count supports this clone. The rearrangement joins TRBV10-1 to TRBJ1-5; no reliable D call. The CDR3 is made up of 16 amino acids. V was cut by 1 base and J by 5 bases, with 15 bases left in between. Germline CDR1 is WNHNN and CDR2 is SYGVQD (reference sequence). CDR3 nucleotide sequence: TGCGCCAGCAGTGAGTTATATCTGATCTCGGATCAGCCCCAGCATTTT. Amino acid sequence: CASSELYLISDQPQHF.

This chain uses TRBV2 with TRBJ1-2; D perhaps matches TRBD1 (5 bases). From germline, CDR1 is SNHLY and CDR2 FYNNEI. The CDR3 extends over 12 amino acids. Trimming removed 6 bases at V and 4 bases at J, with 9 bases between. CDR3 sequence (DNA): TGTGCCAGCAGACCCGACAGCTATGGCTACACCTTC. Protein product: CASRPDSYGYTF. Variable domain in full (rest from reference TRBV2 and TRBJ1-2): EPEVTQTPSHQVTQMGQEVILRCVPISNHLYFYWYRQILGQKVEFLVSFYNNEISEKSEIFDDQFSVERPDGSNFTLKIRSTKLEDSAMYFCASRPDSYGYTFGSGTRLTVV.

This clone has only a few counts. The gene calls are TRBV5-1 and TRBJ2-7; 7 bases map to TRBD2. The trim removed 4 bases at V and 0 bases at J, leaving 19 bases unmatched. In germline, CDR1 is SGHRS, CDR2 YFSETQ. There are 19 residues in the CDR3. As DNA, the CDR3 is TGCGCCAGCAGCCTAGTCGGGGGAGGGTTGCTAAGGAGCTCCTACGAGCAGTACTTC. Protein product: CASSLVGGGLLRSSYEQYF.

The rearrangement links TRBV15 to TRBJ1-1; 10 nucleotides match TRBD1. J lost 5 bases, V lost 0 bases, and 3 bases had no gene match. There are 15 residues in the CDR3. Looked up from germline, CDR1 is LNHNV and CDR2 is YYDKDF (reference sequence). The CDR3 region is CATSRDGTGVTEAFF. The CDR3, as DNA: TGTGCCACCAGCAGAGATGGGACAGGGGTGACTGAAGCTTTCTTT.

The V call is TRBV19, the J call TRBJ2-7; TRBD1 agrees at 10 bases. This CDR3 is built from 14 residues. V was pared by 4 bases and J by 4 bases, with 4 bases of the junction left unmatched. The V gene's germline CDR1 is LNHDA and CDR2 SQIVND (reference sequence). The CDR3 coding sequence is TGTGCCAGTAGTAACGACAGGGGGCCTTACGAGCAGTACTTC. Its protein product is CASSNDRGPYEQYF.

On this clone: Different DNA sequences within this sample yield the same CDR3. This chain joins TRBV18 and TRBJ1-2; 12 bases map to TRBD1. The J segment lost 3 bases and the V segment lost 5 bases, leaving 13 bases of the junction unmatched. The CDR3 length is 18 residues. CDR1 KGHSH and CDR2 LQKENI come from the germline V gene. The CDR3 spells CASSATGTGGPRYYGYTF. CDR3 DNA sequence: TGTGCCAGCTCAGCAACCGGGACAGGGGGCCCTCGGTACTATGGCTACACCTTC. Using reference TRBV18 and TRBJ1-2 for the parts outside the CDR3, the full variable domain is NAGVMQNPRHLVRRRGQEARLRCSPMKGHSHVYWYRQLPEEGLKFMVYLQKENIIDESGMPKERFSAEFPKEGPSILRIQQVVRGDSAAYFCASSATGTGGPRYYGYTFGSGTRLTVV.

This chain links TRBV11-2 with TRBJ2-6; D remains unclear. Germline V gives CDR1 SGHAT, CDR2 FQNNGV. V gave up 5 bases and J gave up 0 bases, with 8 bases separating them. The CDR3 covers 15 residues. CDR3 in DNA: TGTGCCAGCAGCCCTGCTAGCTCTGGGGCCAACGTCCTGACTTTC. Its translation: CASSPASSGANVLTF.

V is TRBV7-2 and J is TRBJ2-5; D unresolved. The J call may be in error: the DNA end matches TRBJ2-7 better. The CDR3 totals 13 residues. Germline loops: CDR1 SGHTA, CDR2 FQGNSA. The CDR3 DNA reads TGTGCCAGCAGCTTTAATCCCCTCTACGAGCAGTACTTC. Translation: CASSFNPLYEQYF.

The chain has TRBV5-1 and TRBJ2-7, with 12 bases matching TRBD2. From germline, CDR1 is SGHRS and CDR2 YFSETQ. CDR3 size: 14 residues. V shed 6 bases and J 3 bases; nucleotides not matched to a gene: 4. The CDR3 loop reads CASTRLAGDYEQYF. Here the CDR3 DNA reads TGCGCCAGCACCCGACTAGCGGGAGACTACGAGCAGTACTTC.

The chain carries TRBV4-1 and TRBJ2-5; 8 nucleotides agree with TRBD1. Trimming took 0 bases from V and 2 from J; bases not matched to a gene: 8. The CDR3 totals 17 residues. The V gene's germline CDR1 is MGHRA and CDR2 YSYEKL. CDR3 in DNA: TGCGCCAGCAGCCAAGATCCCCAGGGGGCATCACAAGAGACCCAGTACTTC. Translating gives CASSQDPQGASQETQYF.